The 5 T cell receptor beta chains below come from one sample, sequenced in a study of blood T cell repertoires in COVID-19. TCRdb's copy holds only in-frame clones and misses some; the assay was immunoSEQ multiplex PCR. The sample holds approximately 150,000 clones, less than 85% seen once. The sample was peripheral blood. The receptors shown here come from a woman aged 55-69 years with COVID-19, enrolled during active disease.

The V call is TRBV3-1 (or the pseudogene TRBV3-2), the J call TRBJ2-3, with 12 bases fitting TRBD2. This CDR3 spans 17 amino acids. Germline V CDR1 and CDR2: LGHDT, YNNKEL (reference sequence). V gave up 4 bases and J gave up 1 base; unmatched junction bases: 6. The CDR3 coding sequence is TGTGCCAGCAGCCGAACTAGCGGGGGGACAGGCACAGATACGCAGTATTTT. It codes for CASSRTSGGTGTDTQYF.

V gene TRBV5-6 combines with J gene TRBJ2-7, with D possibly being TRBD1 (5 bases). The length of the CDR3 is 14 residues. The V and J ends lost 0 bases and 3 bases respectively, with 10 bases between them. Per germline, CDR1 SGHDT and CDR2 YYEEEE. CDR3 protein: CASSLGQGRYEQYF. The CDR3 DNA is TGTGCCAGCAGCTTGGGTCAGGGCCGCTACGAGCAGTACTTC.

This rearrangement joins TRBV29-1 to TRBJ2-5, with D unclear. CDR3 length: 13 residues. Per germline, CDR1 SQVTM and CDR2 ANQGSEA. V gave up 0 bases and J gave up 5 bases, with 10 bases separating them. The CDR3, as DNA: TGCAGCGTTGAAGACCCTCGAGAGGAGACCCAGTACTTC. Its protein product is CSVEDPREETQYF.

Worth noting for this clone: The sample carries other DNA sequences with the same CDR3. This rearrangement joins TRBV6-1 to TRBJ1-2, with 12 nucleotides matching TRBD1. CDR1 is MNHNS, CDR2 SASEGT, per germline. The CDR3 spans 14 residues. Unmatched junction bases numbered 0, after V lost 3 bases and J lost 4 bases. CDR3 protein: CASSEGQGAYGYTF. The CDR3 coding sequence is TGTGCCAGCAGTGAGGGACAGGGGGCCTATGGCTACACCTTC.

V and J are TRBV5-1 and TRBJ1-2; TRBD1 matches at 7 bases. Germline CDR1 reads SGHRS; CDR2 reads YFSETQ. The CDR3 has 15 amino acids. The ends lost 5 bases at V and 2 bases at J; junction bases unmatched: 9. This chain's CDR3 is CASSPQPGQNYGYTF. CDR3 in DNA: TGCGCCAGCAGTCCCCAGCCGGGACAGAACTATGGCTACACCTTC. The full variable domain, its missing parts supplied by reference TRBV5-1 and TRBJ1-2, is KAGVTQTPRYLIKTRGQQVTLSCSPISGHRSVSWYQQTPGQGLQFLFEYFSETQRNKGNFPGRFSGRQFSNSRSEMNVSTLELGDSALYLCASSPQPGQNYGYTFGSGTRLTVV.